The rows below give T cell receptor beta chains drawn from one sample of a study of blood T cell repertoires in COVID-19. Using immunoSEQ multiplex PCR, the repertoire was profiled, and TCRdb retains in-frame clones only, with some absent. The sample lists about 260,000 clones, about 87% occurring once. The sequencing input was PBMCs or T cells enriched from blood (not recorded which). The receptors come from a woman in her thirties or forties who had been exposed to COVID-19. CDR3s include the opening cysteine and the closing phenylalanine or tryptophan. D genes are given only for firm matches. Clone size is given for some rows only: seen once, a few or many times, or a class if the clone is expanded.

CDR3: CASSPTGNNQPQHF
DNA: TGTGCCAGCAGTCCGACAGGGAACAATCAGCCCCAGCATTTT
J: TRBJ1-5
V: TRBV28
size: few
D: TRBD1

CDR3: CASSPTQGTQPQHF
DNA: TGTGCCAGCTCACCCACCCAGGGAACTCAGCCCCAGCATTTT
J: TRBJ1-5
V: TRBV18
size: NA
D: NA

CDR3: CASSTGGGIQYF
DNA: TGTGCCAGCAGTACCGGGGGGGGCATTCAGTACTTC
J: TRBJ2-4
V: TRBV6-5
size: once
D: TRBD2

CDR3: CASSFSGLTEAFF
DNA: TGTGCCAGTAGTTTCTCAGGGTTAACTGAAGCTTTCTTT
J: TRBJ1-1
V: TRBV19
size: NA
D: NA

CDR3: CASSVDRLTDTQYF
DNA: TGTGCCAGTAGTGTCGACAGACTCACAGATACGCAGTATTTT
J: TRBJ2-3
V: TRBV19
size: NA
D: NA

CDR3: CSVRQENYGYTF
DNA: TGCAGCGTTCGACAGGAGAACTATGGCTACACCTTC
J: TRBJ1-2
V: TRBV29-1
size: NA
D: NA

CDR3: CASNQGTPDNSPLHF
DNA: TGTGCCAGCAACCAGGGGACACCTGATAATTCACCCCTCCACTTT
J: TRBJ1-6
V: TRBV7-6
size: NA
D: NA

CDR3: CSVEGGGTEAFF
DNA: TGCAGCGTTGAAGGTGGGGGGACTGAAGCTTTCTTT
J: TRBJ1-1
V: TRBV29-1
size: NA
D: NA

CDR3: CASSLQQVHGSPLHF
DNA: TGTGCCAGCAGCCTACAGCAGGTCCATGGTTCACCCCTCCACTTT
J: TRBJ1-6
V: TRBV5-4
size: NA
D: NA

CDR3: CAWSVPPDRPNYGYTF
DNA: TGTGCCTGGAGTGTACCCCCGGACAGGCCGAACTATGGCTACACCTTC
J: TRBJ1-2
V: TRBV30
size: NA
D: TRBD1

CDR3: CASIALTGNTIYF
DNA: TGTGCCAGCATCGCCTTGACAGGAAACACCATATATTTT
J: TRBJ1-3
V: TRBV6-5
size: NA
D: NA

CDR3: CASSPRTNTGGYWTEAFF
DNA: TGTGCCAGCTCACCGCGGACAAATACAGGGGGCTATTGGACCGAAGCTTTCTTT
J: TRBJ1-1
V: TRBV18
size: once
D: TRBD1

CDR3: CASSIGSRVETQYF
DNA: TGTGCCAGTAGTATTGGGTCCAGGGTTGAGACCCAGTACTTC
J: TRBJ2-5
V: TRBV19
size: NA
D: NA

CDR3: CASSQAGRARRTEAFF
DNA: TGTGCCAGCAGCCAAGCCGGGCGGGCCCGCCGCACTGAAGCTTTCTTT
J: TRBJ1-1
V: TRBV3-1/TRBV3-2
size: NA
D: NA

CDR3: CSPWTGGTEAFF
DNA: TGCAGCCCGTGGACAGGGGGCACTGAAGCTTTCTTT
J: TRBJ1-1
V: TRBV29-1
size: NA
D: TRBD1

CDR3: CASSYVRGLNTEAFF
DNA: TGTGCCAGCAGTTACGTCAGGGGACTGAACACTGAAGCTTTCTTT
J: TRBJ1-1
V: TRBV6-5
size: NA
D: NA

CDR3: CAWSGLAGGYGYTF
DNA: TGTGCCTGGAGTGGGTTGGCGGGTGGATATGGCTACACCTTC
J: TRBJ1-2
V: TRBV30
size: NA
D: NA

CDR3: CASSQSTGGYDEQYF
DNA: TGTGCCAGCAGCCAATCGACAGGGGGTTACGACGAGCAGTACTTC
J: TRBJ2-7
V: TRBV4-2
size: NA
D: TRBD1

CDR3: CASSQEQGARTGELFF
DNA: TGCGCCAGCAGCCAAGAACAGGGGGCGCGCACCGGGGAGCTGTTTTTT
J: TRBJ2-2
V: TRBV4-1
size: NA
D: TRBD1

CDR3: CASSQVAGGETQYF
DNA: TGCGCCAGCAGCCAAGTGGCAGGGGGAGAGACCCAGTACTTC
J: TRBJ2-5
V: TRBV4-3
size: NA
D: TRBD1

CDR3: CASSASGYGYTF
DNA: TGTGCCAGCAGCGCCTCGGGGTATGGCTACACCTTC
J: TRBJ1-2
V: TRBV9
size: NA
D: NA

CDR3: CAISGGKATDTQYF
DNA: TGTGCCATCAGTGGAGGGAAGGCCACAGATACGCAGTATTTT
J: TRBJ2-3
V: TRBV10-3
size: NA
D: NA

CDR3: CASSSGTGSTETQYF
DNA: TGTGCCAGCAGCTCCGGGACAGGGAGTACAGAGACCCAGTACTTC
J: TRBJ2-5
V: TRBV3-1/TRBV3-2
size: NA
D: TRBD1

CDR3: CASSAGGSTGELFF
DNA: TGTGCCAGCAGTGCGGGGGGAAGCACCGGGGAGCTGTTTTTT
J: TRBJ2-2
V: TRBV6-4
size: NA
D: TRBD2

CDR3: CASSLGAGLNTGELFF
DNA: TGTGCCAGCAGCTTAGGTGCGGGCCTGAACACCGGGGAGCTGTTTTTT
J: TRBJ2-2
V: TRBV11-2
size: NA
D: NA

CDR3: CASSLVATGLSSYNSPLHF
DNA: TGTGCCAGCAGCTTAGTGGCGACAGGTCTGAGCTCCTATAATTCACCCCTCCACTTT
J: TRBJ1-6
V: TRBV7-6
size: NA
D: NA

CDR3: CASGRGQLYEQYF
DNA: TGTGCCAGCGGCCGAGGACAACTCTACGAGCAGTACTTC
J: TRBJ2-7
V: TRBV27
size: NA
D: NA

CDR3: CACGGSSYNSPLHF
DNA: TGTGCCTGTGGTGGGAGCTCCTATAATTCACCCCTCCACTTT
J: TRBJ1-6
V: TRBV6-5
size: NA
D: NA

CDR3: CASSAGEGEQFF
DNA: TGTGCCAGCAGCGCGGGGGAAGGTGAGCAGTTCTTC
J: TRBJ2-1
V: TRBV7-9
size: once
D: TRBD2

CDR3: CASSQEAGYRAFF
DNA: TGTGCCAGCAGCCAAGAAGCCGGGTATAGAGCTTTCTTT
J: TRBJ1-1
V: TRBV3-1/TRBV3-2
size: NA
D: NA

CDR3: CASSSDSSGEQFF
DNA: TGTGCCAGCAGCTCAGATAGTTCGGGTGAGCAGTTCTTC
J: TRBJ2-1
V: TRBV5-8
size: NA
D: NA

CDR3: CASSEEGQINSPLHF
DNA: TGTGCCAGCAGTGAAGAGGGGCAGATTAATTCACCCCTCCACTTT
J: TRBJ1-6
V: TRBV2
size: NA
D: NA

CDR3: CASSFQTSTGGEMVDTQYF
DNA: TGCGCCAGCAGCTTCCAGACCTCGACAGGGGGGGAAATGGTAGATACGCAGTATTTT
J: TRBJ2-3
V: TRBV5-1
size: NA
D: TRBD1

CDR3: CASSPTPSGRAQGGELFF
DNA: TGTGCCAGCAGCCCGACCCCTAGCGGGAGGGCCCAAGGCGGGGAGCTGTTTTTT
J: TRBJ2-2
V: TRBV4-2
size: NA
D: TRBD2

CDR3: CASRPGTGGNYGYTF
DNA: TGTGCCAGTAGACCCGGGACAGGGGGGAACTATGGCTACACCTTC
J: TRBJ1-2
V: TRBV19
size: NA
D: TRBD1

CDR3: CATSGPPFYGYTF
DNA: TGTGCCACCAGCGGGCCACCCTTTTATGGCTACACCTTC
J: TRBJ1-2
V: TRBV15
size: NA
D: NA

CDR3: CASITTGPFNTGELFF
DNA: TGTGCCAGTATCACGACAGGGCCGTTTAACACCGGGGAGCTGTTTTTT
J: TRBJ2-2
V: TRBV19
size: NA
D: TRBD1

CDR3: CATSDLGTIYGYTF
DNA: TGTGCCACCAGTGATCTAGGGACAATCTATGGCTACACCTTC
J: TRBJ1-2
V: TRBV24-1
size: few
D: NA

CDR3: CATSDNEGLSGHNEQFF
DNA: TGTGCCACCAGTGACAACGAGGGACTGAGCGGACACAATGAGCAGTTCTTC
J: TRBJ2-1
V: TRBV24-1
size: NA
D: NA

CDR3: CASSPRQGLYNEQFF
DNA: TGTGCCAGCAGCCCACGACAGGGTTTGTACAATGAGCAGTTCTTC
J: TRBJ2-1
V: TRBV7-3
size: once
D: TRBD1

CDR3: CASSAPTGTTEAFF
DNA: TGTGCCAGCAGCGCACCAACAGGAACAACTGAAGCTTTCTTT
J: TRBJ1-1
V: TRBV5-5
size: few
D: NA

CDR3: CATSRDVQFNEKLFF
DNA: TGTGCCACCAGCAGAGATGTACAGTTTAATGAAAAACTGTTTTTT
J: TRBJ1-4
V: TRBV15
size: NA
D: NA

CDR3: CASSWTGGDTGYTF
DNA: TGTGCCAGCAGTTGGACAGGGGGGGACACTGGCTACACCTTC
J: TRBJ1-2
V: TRBV28
size: NA
D: TRBD1